The rows below give T cell receptor beta chains drawn from one sample of a study of cytomegalovirus exposure and HLA in healthy donors. Using immunoSEQ multiplex PCR, the repertoire was profiled, and TCRdb retains in-frame clones only, with some absent. The repertoire includes more than 80,000 clones, around 64% of them detected once, and roughly 3.2% sits in the top ten. Sequencing was carried out using PBMCs. The receptor source for this set is a man in his sixties in good health and CMV-seronegative. Each CDR3 is given without its conserved first and last residue. Each record gives: V gene, CDR3 protein.

>TRBV9
ASGHNSGNTIY
>TRBV19
ASSNLKGKSGYEQY
>TRBV19
ASSIDRQGPGELF
>TRBV5-1
ASSIQGDEQF
>TRBV6-6
ASYRDRGLDEKLF
>TRBV5-6
ASSLRQGRPEAF
>TRBV19
ASSNRQGYEKLF
>TRBV6-1
ASSWGQNNEKLF
>TRBV19
ASSPRSAEAF
>TRBV11-2
ASSLDRAHNSPLH
>TRBV30
AWSVIGASSGANVLT
>TRBV5-1
ASSYFGVGQGFTDTQY
>TRBV5-4
ASSLGGGRGYEQY
>TRBV5-1
ASSLERGAWETQY
>TRBV30
AWSVDRGYNSPLH
>TRBV6-5
ASRPPGENQPQH
>TRBV9
ASKRTSGGADTGELF
>TRBV10-3
AIRGTQGRPEAF
>TRBV19
ASSEAPSREQY
>TRBV7-2
ASSSYTGVEQF
>TRBV19
ASNAGVGNQPQH
>TRBV5-1
ASSLAFSVGELF
>TRBV27
ASSLFQGGNSPLH
>TRBV13
ASSPADRGGYGYT
>TRBV4-1
ASSQERGTGTTGANVLT
>TRBV5-1
ASSSVAGASGEQF
>TRBV7-9
ASGLGNTIY
>TRBV30
AWSYGGGERGEAF
>TRBV30
AWSTLGLQGNTEAF
>TRBV28
ASSLPDTQY
>TRBV12-5
ASGLGRTGGLSGELF
>TRBV27
ASSPPIGTQY
>TRBV28
ASSSPHGTDSGDTIY
>TRBV5-1
ASSLGQGFTGELF
>TRBV10-1
ASSEAGQGDGELF
>TRBV18
ASSPPNRVGEAF
>TRBV28
ASSLPGAGSNQPQH
>TRBV5-4
ASSWAREQF
>TRBV2
ATERIYPPDTQY
>TRBV20-1
SARDYAEQY
>TRBV10-3
AISEVAASGEQY
>TRBV20-1
SARQGEAF
>TRBV4-1
ASRGDRRTNEKLF
>TRBV2
ASSKVAGAYEQY
>TRBV6-5
ASSRLQGAEPQH
>TRBV13
ASSFSPGQGNSPLH